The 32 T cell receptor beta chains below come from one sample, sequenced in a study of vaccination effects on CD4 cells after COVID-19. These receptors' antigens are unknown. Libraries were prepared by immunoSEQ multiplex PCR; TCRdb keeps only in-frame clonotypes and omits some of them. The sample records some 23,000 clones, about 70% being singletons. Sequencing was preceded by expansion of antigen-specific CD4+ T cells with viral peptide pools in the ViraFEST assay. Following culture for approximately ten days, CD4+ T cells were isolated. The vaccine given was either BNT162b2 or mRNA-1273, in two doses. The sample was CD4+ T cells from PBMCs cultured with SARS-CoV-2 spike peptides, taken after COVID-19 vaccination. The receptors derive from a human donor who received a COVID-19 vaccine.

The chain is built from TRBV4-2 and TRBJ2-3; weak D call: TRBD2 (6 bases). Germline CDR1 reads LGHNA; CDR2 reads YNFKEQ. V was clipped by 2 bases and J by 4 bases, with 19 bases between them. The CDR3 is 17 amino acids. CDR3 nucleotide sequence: TGTGCCAGCAGCCAACTCCTCACGGGAGCGATAGCAGATACGCAGTATTTT. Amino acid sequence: CASSQLLTGAIADTQYF.

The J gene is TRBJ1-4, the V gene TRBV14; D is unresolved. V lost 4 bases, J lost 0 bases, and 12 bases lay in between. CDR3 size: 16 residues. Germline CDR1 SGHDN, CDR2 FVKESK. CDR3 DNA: TGTGCCAGCAGCCCCAGTGGAGGTGCAACTAATGAAAAACTGTTTTTT. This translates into CASSPSGGATNEKLFF. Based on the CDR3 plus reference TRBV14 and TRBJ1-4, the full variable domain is EAGVTQFPSHSVIEKGQTVTLRCDPISGHDNLYWYRRVMGKEIKFLLHFVKESKQDESGMPNNRFLAERTGGTYSTLKVQPAELEDSGVYFCASSPSGGATNEKLFFGSGTQLSVL.

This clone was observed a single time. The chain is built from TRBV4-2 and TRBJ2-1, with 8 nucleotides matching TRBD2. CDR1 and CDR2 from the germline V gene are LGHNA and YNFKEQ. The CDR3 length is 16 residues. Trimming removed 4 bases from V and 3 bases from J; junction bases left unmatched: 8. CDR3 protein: CASSPASGSHYNEQFF. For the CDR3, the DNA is TGTGCCAGCAGCCCAGCCAGCGGGAGCCACTACAATGAGCAGTTCTTC.

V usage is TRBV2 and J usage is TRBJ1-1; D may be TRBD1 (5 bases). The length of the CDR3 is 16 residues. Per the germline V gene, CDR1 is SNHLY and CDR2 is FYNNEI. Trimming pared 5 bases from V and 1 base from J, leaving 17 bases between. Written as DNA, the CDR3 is TGTGCCAGCAGTCCTACCGCGACAGATCAGAACACTGAAGCTTTCTTT. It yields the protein CASSPTATDQNTEAFF.

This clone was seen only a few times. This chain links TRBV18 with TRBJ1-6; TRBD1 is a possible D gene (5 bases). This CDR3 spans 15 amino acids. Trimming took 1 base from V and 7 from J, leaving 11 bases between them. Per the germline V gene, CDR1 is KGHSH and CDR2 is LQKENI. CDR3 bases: TGTGCCAGCTCACCACAGGACCCAGGGAATTCACCCCTCCACTTT. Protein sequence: CASSPQDPGNSPLHF.

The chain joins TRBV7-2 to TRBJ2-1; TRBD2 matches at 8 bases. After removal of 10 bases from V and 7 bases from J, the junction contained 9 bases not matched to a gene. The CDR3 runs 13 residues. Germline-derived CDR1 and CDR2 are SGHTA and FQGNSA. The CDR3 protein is CATAGGPLNEQFF. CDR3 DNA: TGTGCCACTGCGGGGGGCCCATTGAATGAGCAGTTCTTC. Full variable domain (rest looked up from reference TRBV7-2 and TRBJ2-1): GAGVSQSPSNKVTEKGKDVELRCDPISGHTALYWYRQSLGQGLEFLIYFQGNSAPDKSGLPSDRFSAERTGGSVSTLTIQRTQQEDSAVYLCATAGGPLNEQFFGPGTRLTVL.

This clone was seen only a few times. The CDR3 DNA sequence: TGTGCCAGCAGTTTACGGAACGACAGGGGATTTTATAGAAACACTGAAGCTTTCTTT. Amino acids: CASSLRNDRGFYRNTEAFF. V and J are TRBV28 and TRBJ1-1; 8 bases align to TRBD1. V was pared by 2 bases and J by 2 bases, with 16 bases of the junction left unmatched. Germline assignment: CDR1 MDHEN and CDR2 SYDVKM. The CDR3 spans 19 residues.

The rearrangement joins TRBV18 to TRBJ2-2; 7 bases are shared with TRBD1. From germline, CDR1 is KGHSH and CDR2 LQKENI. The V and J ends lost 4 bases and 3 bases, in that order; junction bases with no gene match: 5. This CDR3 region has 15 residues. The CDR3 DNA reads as TGTGCCAGCTCACGGGGACAGATACACACCGGGGAGCTGTTTTTT. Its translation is CASSRGQIHTGELFF.

CDR3 sequence reads: CASSTLASIQPQHF. CDR3 coding DNA: TGTGCCAGCAGCACCCTCGCCTCAATCCAGCCCCAGCATTTT. This chain connects TRBV2 to TRBJ1-5; D is unclear. CDR1 SNHLY and CDR2 FYNNEI come from the germline V gene. There are 14 residues in the CDR3. V was pared by 6 bases and J by 7 bases, with 16 bases between. Full variable domain (missing parts from reference TRBV2 and TRBJ1-5): EPEVTQTPSHQVTQMGQEVILRCVPISNHLYFYWYRQILGQKVEFLVSFYNNEISEKSEIFDDQFSVERPDGSNFTLKIRSTKLEDSAMYFCASSTLASIQPQHFGDGTRLSIL.

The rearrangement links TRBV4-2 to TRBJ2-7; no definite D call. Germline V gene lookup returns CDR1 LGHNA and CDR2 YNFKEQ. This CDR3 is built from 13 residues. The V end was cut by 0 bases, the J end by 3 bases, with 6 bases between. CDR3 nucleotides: TGTGCCAGCAGCCAAGATCAAGGCTACGAGCAGTACTTC. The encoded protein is CASSQDQGYEQYF.

CDR3 amino acids: CASSLFPAGGTGELFF. CDR3 nucleotide sequence: TGTGCCAGCAGCTTATTTCCAGCGGGAGGCACCGGGGAGCTGTTTTTT. The rearrangement links TRBV7-9 to TRBJ2-2; 9 nucleotides match TRBD2. There are 16 residues in the CDR3. V lost 2 bases to trimming and J lost 4 bases; unmatched junction nucleotides: 5. Germline-derived CDR1 and CDR2 are SEHNR and FQNEAQ (reference sequence).

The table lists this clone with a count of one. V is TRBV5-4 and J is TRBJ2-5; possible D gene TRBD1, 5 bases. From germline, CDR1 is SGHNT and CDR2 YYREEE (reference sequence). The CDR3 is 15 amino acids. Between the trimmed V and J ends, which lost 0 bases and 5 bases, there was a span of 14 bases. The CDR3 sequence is CASSLAKGDWETQYF. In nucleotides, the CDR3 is TGTGCCAGCAGCTTGGCGAAAGGGGATTGGGAGACCCAGTACTTC.

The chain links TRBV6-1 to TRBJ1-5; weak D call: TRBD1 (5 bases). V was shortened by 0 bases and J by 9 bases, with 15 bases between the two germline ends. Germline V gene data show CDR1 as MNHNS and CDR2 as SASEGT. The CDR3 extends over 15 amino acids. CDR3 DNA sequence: TGTGCCAGCAGTGAAGCGTGGCAGGGAGGATGGCCCCAGCATTTT. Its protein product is CASSEAWQGGWPQHF.

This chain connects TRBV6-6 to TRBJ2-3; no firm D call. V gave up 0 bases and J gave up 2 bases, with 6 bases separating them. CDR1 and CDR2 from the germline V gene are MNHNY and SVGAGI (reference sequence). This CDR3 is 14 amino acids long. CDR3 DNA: TGTGCCAGCAGTTACTCGGGCTACACAGATACGCAGTATTTT. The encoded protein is CASSYSGYTDTQYF.

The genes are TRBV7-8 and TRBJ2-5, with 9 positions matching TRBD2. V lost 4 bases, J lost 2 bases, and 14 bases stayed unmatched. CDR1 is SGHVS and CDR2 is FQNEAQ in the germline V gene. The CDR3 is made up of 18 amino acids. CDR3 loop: CASSSQLAGEQAQETQYF. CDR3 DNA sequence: TGTGCCAGCAGCTCTCAATTAGCGGGGGAGCAGGCTCAAGAGACCCAGTACTTC.

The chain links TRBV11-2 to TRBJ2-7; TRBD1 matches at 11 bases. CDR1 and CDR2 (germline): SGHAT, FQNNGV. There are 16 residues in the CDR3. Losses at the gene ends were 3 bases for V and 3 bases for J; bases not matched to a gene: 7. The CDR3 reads CASSFESGTGGYEQYF. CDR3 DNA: TGTGCCAGCAGCTTCGAGAGCGGGACAGGGGGCTACGAGCAGTACTTC.

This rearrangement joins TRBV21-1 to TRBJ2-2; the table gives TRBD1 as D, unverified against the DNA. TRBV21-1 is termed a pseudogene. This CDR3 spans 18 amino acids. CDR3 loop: CASSKEGDPFLNTGELFF. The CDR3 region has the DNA TGTGCCAGCAGCAAAGAGGGGGATCCCTTTCTGAACACCGGGGAGCTGTTTTTT.

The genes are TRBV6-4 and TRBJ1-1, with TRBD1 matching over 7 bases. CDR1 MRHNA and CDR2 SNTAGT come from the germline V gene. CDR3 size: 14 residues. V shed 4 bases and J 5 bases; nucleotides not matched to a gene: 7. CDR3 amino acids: CASSAQSTGTEAFF. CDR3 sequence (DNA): TGTGCCAGCAGTGCCCAATCGACAGGGACTGAAGCTTTCTTT.

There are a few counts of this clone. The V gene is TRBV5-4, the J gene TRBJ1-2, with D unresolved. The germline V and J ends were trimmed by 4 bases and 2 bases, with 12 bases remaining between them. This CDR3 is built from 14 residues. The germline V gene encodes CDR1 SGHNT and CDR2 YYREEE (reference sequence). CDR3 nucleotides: TGTGCCAGCAGCCCTCCGACGGGGAACTATGGCTACACCTTC. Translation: CASSPPTGNYGYTF.

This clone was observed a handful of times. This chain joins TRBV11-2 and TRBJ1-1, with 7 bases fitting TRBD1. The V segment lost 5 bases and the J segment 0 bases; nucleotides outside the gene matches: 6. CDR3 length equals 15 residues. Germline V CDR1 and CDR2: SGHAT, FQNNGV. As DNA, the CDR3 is TGTGCCAGCAGCATAAGGACAGGCGTGAACACTGAAGCTTTCTTT. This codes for CASSIRTGVNTEAFF.

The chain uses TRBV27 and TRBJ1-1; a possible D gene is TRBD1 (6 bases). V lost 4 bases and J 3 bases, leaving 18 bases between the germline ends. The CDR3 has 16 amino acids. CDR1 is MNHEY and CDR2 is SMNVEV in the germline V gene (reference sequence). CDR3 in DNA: TGTGCCAGCAGTTCAAGCACTACAGGGATCTACACTGAAGCTTTCTTT. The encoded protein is CASSSSTTGIYTEAFF.

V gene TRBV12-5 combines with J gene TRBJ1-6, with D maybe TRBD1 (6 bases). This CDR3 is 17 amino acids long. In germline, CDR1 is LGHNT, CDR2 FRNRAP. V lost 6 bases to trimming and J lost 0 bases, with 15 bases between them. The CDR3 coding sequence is TGTGCTAGTGGATTTGACAGGCAGAGCTCCTATAATTCACCCCTCCACTTT. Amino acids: CASGFDRQSSYNSPLHF. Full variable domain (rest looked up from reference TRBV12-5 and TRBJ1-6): DARVTQTPRHKVTEMGQEVTMRCQPILGHNTVFWYRQTMMQGLELLAYFRNRAPLDDSGMPKDRFSAEMPDATLATLKIQPSEPRDSAVYFCASGFDRQSSYNSPLHFGNGTRLTVT.

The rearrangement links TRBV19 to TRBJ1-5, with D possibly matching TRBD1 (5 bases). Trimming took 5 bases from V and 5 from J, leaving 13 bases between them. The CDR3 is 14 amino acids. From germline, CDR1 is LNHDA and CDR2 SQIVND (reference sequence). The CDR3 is CASSLQVNDQPQHF. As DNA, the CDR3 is TGTGCCAGTAGTTTACAGGTTAACGATCAGCCCCAGCATTTT.

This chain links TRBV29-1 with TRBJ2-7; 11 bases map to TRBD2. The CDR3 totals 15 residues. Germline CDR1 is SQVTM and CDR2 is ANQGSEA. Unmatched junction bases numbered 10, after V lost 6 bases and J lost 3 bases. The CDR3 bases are TGCAGCGTATCCTACCTAGCGGGAGGTCTCTACGAGCAGTACTTC. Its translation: CSVSYLAGGLYEQYF.

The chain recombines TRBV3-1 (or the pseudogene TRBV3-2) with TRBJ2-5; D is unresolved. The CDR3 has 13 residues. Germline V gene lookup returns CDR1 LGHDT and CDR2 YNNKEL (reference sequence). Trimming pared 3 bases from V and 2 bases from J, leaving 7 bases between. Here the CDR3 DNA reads TGTGCCAGCAGCCAGATTCTACAAGAGACCCAGTACTTC. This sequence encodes CASSQILQETQYF.

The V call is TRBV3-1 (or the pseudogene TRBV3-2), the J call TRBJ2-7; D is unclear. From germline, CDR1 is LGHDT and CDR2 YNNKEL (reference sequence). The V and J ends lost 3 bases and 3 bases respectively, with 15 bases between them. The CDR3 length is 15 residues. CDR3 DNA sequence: TGTGCCAGCAGCCAGGGTCGGGCTATCAACTACGAGCAGTACTTC. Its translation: CASSQGRAINYEQYF.

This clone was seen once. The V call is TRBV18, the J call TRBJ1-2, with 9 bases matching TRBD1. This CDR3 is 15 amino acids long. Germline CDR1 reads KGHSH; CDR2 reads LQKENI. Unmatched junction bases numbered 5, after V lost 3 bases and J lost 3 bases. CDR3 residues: CASSPWTGADYGYTF. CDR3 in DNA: TGTGCCAGCTCACCGTGGACAGGGGCGGACTATGGCTACACCTTC.

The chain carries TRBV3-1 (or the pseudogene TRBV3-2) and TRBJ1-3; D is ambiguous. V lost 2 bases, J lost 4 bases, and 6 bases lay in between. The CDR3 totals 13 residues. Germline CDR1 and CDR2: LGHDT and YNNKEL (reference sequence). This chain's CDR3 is CASSQTRGNTIYF. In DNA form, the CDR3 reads TGTGCCAGCAGCCAAACTAGGGGAAACACCATATATTTT.

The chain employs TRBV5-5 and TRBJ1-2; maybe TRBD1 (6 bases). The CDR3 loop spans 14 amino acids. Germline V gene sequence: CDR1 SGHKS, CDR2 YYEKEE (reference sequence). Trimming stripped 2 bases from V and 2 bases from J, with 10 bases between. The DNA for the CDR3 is TGTGCCAGCAGCTTTGGAGGGACAAACTATGGCTACACCTTC. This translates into CASSFGGTNYGYTF.

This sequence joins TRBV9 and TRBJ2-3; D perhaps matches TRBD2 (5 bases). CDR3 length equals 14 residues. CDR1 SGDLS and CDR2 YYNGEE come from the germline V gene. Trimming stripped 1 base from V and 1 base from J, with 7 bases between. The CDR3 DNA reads TGTGCCAGCAGCGTAACGAGGGGCACAGATACGCAGTATTTT. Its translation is CASSVTRGTDTQYF.

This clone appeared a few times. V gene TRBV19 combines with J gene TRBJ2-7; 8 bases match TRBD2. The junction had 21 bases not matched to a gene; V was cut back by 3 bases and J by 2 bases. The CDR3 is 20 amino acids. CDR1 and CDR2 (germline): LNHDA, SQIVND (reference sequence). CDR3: CASSIVYGGGRLGTPYEQYF. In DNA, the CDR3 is TGTGCCAGTAGTATTGTGTACGGGGGGGGGAGACTCGGGACGCCCTACGAGCAGTACTTC.

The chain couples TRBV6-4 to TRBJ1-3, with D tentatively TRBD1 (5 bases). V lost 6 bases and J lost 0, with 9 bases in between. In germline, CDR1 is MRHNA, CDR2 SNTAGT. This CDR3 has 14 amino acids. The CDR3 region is CASSGGSSGNTIYF. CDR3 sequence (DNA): TGTGCCAGCAGCGGGGGTAGCTCTGGAAACACCATATATTTT.